Shown below are 17 T cell receptor beta chains from a single sample sequenced in a study of shared clonotypes between healthy human individuals. TCRdb keeps only in-frame clones here, not all; method: immunoSEQ multiplex PCR. The sample consists of roughly 500,000 clones, 79% of them appearing once. Sequencing was performed on PBMCs. The receptors were gathered from a woman aged 35 to 49 in good health. Some clones in this sample may be carry-over from other donors' samples.

The chain combines TRBV2 with TRBJ2-7; D gene uncertain. CDR3 size: 11 residues. CDR1 and CDR2 from the germline V gene are SNHLY and FYNNEI. V was shortened by 6 bases and J by 1 base, with 4 bases between the two germline ends. CDR3 DNA: TGTGCCAGCAGCATATCCTACGAGCAGTACTTC. Translating it yields CASSISYEQYF.

The chain recombines TRBV5-4 with TRBJ2-7, with 7 bases aligning to TRBD2. There are 15 residues in the CDR3. Losses at the gene ends were 3 bases for V and 3 bases for J; bases not matched to a gene: 9. The germline gives CDR1 SGHNT, CDR2 YYREEE (reference sequence). Written as DNA, the CDR3 is TGTGCCAGCAGCTCGGCCGGCGGGAGCTTCTACGAGCAGTACTTC. This sequence encodes CASSSAGGSFYEQYF.

This clone was picked up one time. The chain has TRBV27 and TRBJ2-7; 12 bases match TRBD1. The germline CDR1 and CDR2 sequences are MNHEY and SMNVEV (reference sequence). J lost 2 bases, V lost 8 bases, and 4 bases had no gene match. The CDR3 length is 14 residues. CDR3 sequence reads: CASGTGGSPYEQYF. In DNA, the CDR3 is TGTGCCAGCGGGACAGGGGGCAGTCCCTACGAGCAGTACTTC.

The chain joins TRBV4-1 to TRBJ1-4; D might be TRBD1 (6 bases). Germline V CDR1 and CDR2: MGHRA, YSYEKL. Trimming pared 6 bases from V and 1 base from J, leaving 12 bases between. The CDR3 totals 15 residues. Here the CDR3 reads CASRPIGGTNEKLFF. The CDR3 DNA sequence: TGCGCCAGCAGACCGATAGGGGGAACTAATGAAAAACTGTTTTTT.

The V call is TRBV28, the J call TRBJ1-1, with 7 bases aligning to TRBD1. The germline CDR1 and CDR2 sequences are MDHEN and SYDVKM. CDR3 length equals 15 residues. The V and J ends lost 5 bases and 3 bases, in that order; junction bases with no gene match: 9. CDR3 nucleotides: TGTGCCAGCAGTAAACCAGGGGGGGGTCACACTGAAGCTTTCTTT. Translating gives CASSKPGGGHTEAFF.

V and J are TRBV11-2 and TRBJ2-1; 9 nucleotides align to TRBD2. CDR3 length: 16 residues. Losses at the gene ends were 2 bases for V and 4 bases for J; bases not matched to a gene: 6. The germline V gene has CDR1 SGHAT and CDR2 FQNNGV. The CDR3 is CASSLRGSGRYNEQFF. Written as DNA, the CDR3 is TGTGCCAGCAGCTTACGGGGAAGCGGGAGGTACAATGAGCAGTTCTTC.

The CDR3, as DNA: TGTGCCAGTAGTATAGTGGCGGGAGAAACTTTCGAGCAGTACTTC. It is translated as CASSIVAGETFEQYF. The J gene is TRBJ2-7, the V gene TRBV19; 7 bases are shared with TRBD2. Germline CDR1 is LNHDA and CDR2 is SQIVND (reference sequence). The trim removed 1 base at V and 6 bases at J, leaving 9 bases unmatched. The CDR3 consists of 15 residues.

The chain couples TRBV18 to TRBJ1-4, with D unclear. V lost 3 bases, J lost 0 bases, and 2 bases lay in between. The germline V gene encodes CDR1 KGHSH and CDR2 LQKENI. The CDR3 has 13 residues. The CDR3 loop is CASSPTTNEKLFF. DNA of the CDR3: TGTGCCAGCTCACCCACAACTAATGAAAAACTGTTTTTT.

This clone showed up just a few times. This chain joins TRBV5-6 and TRBJ2-2; no clear D. CDR1 and CDR2 (germline): SGHDT, YYEEEE. This CDR3 is 14 amino acids long. The ends were cut back, 3 bases at V and 0 bases at J, with 6 bases in the middle. The CDR3 DNA sequence: TGTGCCAGCAGCTCCGCCGCGAACACCGGGGAGCTGTTTTTT. Its translation is CASSSAANTGELFF.

This clone has a handful of counts. The CDR3 reads CASGTGESTGELFF. The CDR3, as DNA: TGTGCCAGCGGAACAGGGGAGAGCACCGGGGAGCTGTTTTTT. The chain uses TRBV6-1 and TRBJ2-2; TRBD1 matches at 7 bases. Trimming removed 8 bases from V and 4 bases from J; junction bases left unmatched: 7. The CDR3 loop spans 14 amino acids. Germline-derived CDR1 and CDR2 are MNHNS and SASEGT.

V gene TRBV10-3 combines with J gene TRBJ2-3; perhaps TRBD1 as D (5 bases). This CDR3 is built from 13 residues. Germline V gene lookup returns CDR1 ENHRY and CDR2 SYGVKD. V was pared by 4 bases and J by 0 bases, with 5 bases between. CDR3 bases: TGTGCCATCAGTGGACAGAGCACAGATACGCAGTATTTT. Its protein product is CAISGQSTDTQYF.

The chain uses TRBV4-1 and TRBJ2-2; the match to TRBD2 covers 13 bases. This CDR3 has 16 residues. The trim removed 7 bases at V and 4 bases at J, leaving 6 bases unmatched. Germline CDR1 and CDR2: MGHRA and YSYEKL. The chain's CDR3 is CASTTGLAGPTGELFF. CDR3 coding DNA: TGCGCCAGCACCACGGGACTAGCGGGACCCACCGGGGAGCTGTTTTTT.

The genes are TRBV7-9 and TRBJ2-5, with TRBD2 identical over 7 bases. The end of the DNA fits TRBJ2-7 better, so the J call may be wrong. The CDR3 is made up of 15 amino acids. Germline loops: CDR1 SEHNR, CDR2 FQNEAQ (reference sequence). This chain's CDR3 is CASSSPGVAGYEQYF. The CDR3 coding sequence is TGTGCCAGCAGCTCCCCTGGAGTAGCGGGTTACGAGCAGTACTTC.

This clone was observed once. This rearrangement joins TRBV30 to TRBJ2-3; D perhaps matches TRBD1 (6 bases). V lost 2 bases to trimming and J lost 4 bases, with 13 bases between them. From germline, CDR1 is GTSNPN and CDR2 SVGIG (reference sequence). The CDR3 is 14 amino acids. The chain's CDR3 is CAWSSGVASDTQYF. CDR3 coding DNA: TGTGCCTGGAGTTCAGGGGTAGCCTCAGATACGCAGTATTTT. The entire variable domain, with the rest obtained from reference TRBV30 and TRBJ2-3, is as follows: SQTIHQWPATLVQPVGSPLSLECTVEGTSNPNLYWYRQAAGRGLQLLFYSVGIGQISSEVPQNLSASRPQDRQFILSSKKLLLSDSGFYLCAWSSGVASDTQYFGPGTRLTVL.

The chain links TRBV18 to TRBJ2-5; no clear D gene. V lost 6 bases to trimming and J lost 5 bases, with 16 bases between them. The CDR3 extends over 14 amino acids. Looked up from germline, CDR1 is KGHSH and CDR2 is LQKENI. The CDR3 DNA sequence: TGTGCCAGCTCCCTTCGACAAACGGAGGAGACCCAGTACTTC. Residues: CASSLRQTEETQYF.

The CDR3 region is CATRRGTTINTQYF. CDR3 DNA sequence: TGTGCCACTCGCAGAGGGACTACCATAAATACGCAGTATTTT. The rearrangement links TRBV15 to TRBJ2-3, with 7 bases that match TRBD2. Looked up from germline, CDR1 is LNHNV and CDR2 is YYDKDF (reference sequence). The CDR3 runs to 14 residues. V dropped 9 bases and J dropped 7; count of bases not matched to a gene: 13.

CDR3 DNA sequence: TGTGCCAGCAGTTACTCCCCGGGGGGGGCCTACGAGCAGTACTTC. This sequence encodes CASSYSPGGAYEQYF. The chain employs TRBV6-5 and TRBJ2-7; 8 nucleotides line up with TRBD2. The V gene end was trimmed by 0 bases and the J gene end by 2 bases; junction bases not matched to a gene: 3. Germline CDR1 is MNHEY and CDR2 is SVGAGI. CDR3 length equals 15 residues.